This T cell receptor (beta chain) came from a study of cytomegalovirus exposure and HLA in healthy donors. Study background: Most donors, 70% to 85% of a few hundred genotyped, fell in the Caucasian-associated ancestry cluster.

The primer mix had 60 Vbeta and 13 Jbeta primers. Produced via immunoSEQ multiplex PCR; TCRdb's table is partial and in-frame only. This repertoire shows 150,000 to 200,000 clones, under 90% found once; its top ten account for around 2%. About this clone itself: The target antigen is unknown.

Study-level findings and limits: Later on, a genetic analysis was performed. It linked a missense variant in DCLRE1C with V- and J-gene trimming of TCR beta. A later analysis showed HLA-associated TCR beta chains outstripping equally common others in clonal expansion.

This CDR3 has 16 amino acids. Germline loops: CDR1 KGHSH, CDR2 LQKENI. The V end lost 1 base, the J end lost 3 bases, and 13 bases lay between the germline ends. V and J are TRBV18 and TRBJ1-3, with TRBD1 as a possible D gene (5 bases). Sample: PBMCs. The source is a man between 18 and 35 years old in good health and CMV-seronegative. The chain's CDR3 is CASSPQGPGSGNTIYF. The CDR3 DNA reads as TGTGCCAGCTCACCACAGGGGCCCGGTAGTGGAAACACCATATATTTT. Using reference TRBV18 and TRBJ1-3 for the parts outside the CDR3, the full variable domain is NAGVMQNPRHLVRRRGQEARLRCSPMKGHSHVYWYRQLPEEGLKFMVYLQKENIIDESGMPKERFSAEFPKEGPSILRIQQVVRGDSAAYFCASSPQGPGSGNTIYFGEGSWLTVV.